Below, one TCR beta chain is given with its context. This sample is drawn from a study of blood T cell repertoires in COVID-19. Measured with immunoSEQ multiplex PCR; TCRdb has only the in-frame clones, and not every one. Here the sample spans 180,000 or so clones, roughly nine tenths being singletons. Germline values: CDR1 SGHKS, CDR2 YYEKEE (reference sequence). This CDR3 has 11 residues. V trimming: 3 bases; J trimming: 7 bases; junction bases outside the gene matches: 1. The receptor's source is a man younger than 30 with acute or convalescent COVID-19. Sequenced material: peripheral blood. The chain recombines TRBV5-5 with TRBJ2-7; TRBD1 matches at 7 bases. The CDR3 bases are TGTGCCAGCAGCTGGGGACAGGAGCAGTACTTC. Translation gives CASSWGQEQYF.